These 18 T cell receptor beta chains came from one sample sequenced in a study of beta chain features in type 1 diabetes (dated by TCRdb to the late 2010s). The library was built by means of the immunoSEQ multiplex PCR assay. The entire isolated RNA was reverse transcribed using the High Capacity cDNA Reverse Transcription Kit, and thus expressed TCRB transcripts were sequenced. Sourced from immuneACCESS, this table was stored by TCRdb with only in-frame sequences that have V and J called. A share of the clones is absent; for the studies checked, an unresolved V gene accounts for under half, and the remainder has no known explanation. The sample yields some 360,000 clones; roughly a fifth were counted once. Jointly, the top ten make up around 0.045% of the sample. The source material was naive CD4+ T cells from blood. The meaning of the sample's cell subset or site label: true naive CD4+ T cells. The origin of the receptors is a woman under 30 in good health.

The rearrangement links TRBV10-3 to TRBJ2-7, with 9 bases matching TRBD1. The germline gives CDR1 ENHRY, CDR2 SYGVKD. The J segment lost 7 bases and the V segment lost 3 bases, leaving 13 bases of the junction unmatched. The CDR3 is 16 amino acids. CDR3 in amino acids: CAISDGTGTGTWEQYF. DNA for the CDR3: TGTGCCATCAGTGACGGTACCGGGACAGGGACATGGGAGCAGTACTTC.

This chain links TRBV6-6 with TRBJ1-1, with D possibly being TRBD1 (6 bases). Germline CDR1 MNHNY, CDR2 SVGAGI (reference sequence). Trimming pared 4 bases from V and 1 base from J, leaving 10 bases between. There are 14 residues in the CDR3. The CDR3 spells CASSFPTGNTEAFF. CDR3 nucleotide sequence: TGTGCCAGCAGTTTCCCGACAGGGAACACTGAAGCTTTCTTT.

The gene calls are TRBV28 and TRBJ2-3; D gene unclear. Germline V gives CDR1 MDHEN, CDR2 SYDVKM. The CDR3 runs 14 residues. The germline V and J ends were trimmed by 5 bases and 6 bases, with 15 bases remaining between them. The CDR3: CASSPSSGADTQYF. The CDR3 region has the DNA TGTGCCAGCAGTCCGAGTTCTGGAGCGGATACGCAGTATTTT.

The chain couples TRBV6-5 to TRBJ1-3; 9 bases line up with TRBD1. V was clipped by 8 bases and J by 9 bases; unmatched bases: 8. Germline CDR1 and CDR2: MNHEY and SVGAGI. The CDR3 extends over 13 amino acids. The CDR3 spells CASSGTGSGTIYF. The CDR3 DNA is TGTGCCAGCTCCGGGACAGGGAGCGGCACCATATATTTT.

This chain links TRBV30 with TRBJ2-2; tentative D call: TRBD1 (5 bases). Per germline, CDR1 GTSNPN and CDR2 SVGIG (reference sequence). The CDR3 is 14 amino acids. Between the trimmed V and J ends, which lost 2 bases and 7 bases, there was a span of 14 bases. The CDR3 coding sequence is TGTGCCTGGAGTTTCAAGGGGTATAGCGGGGAGCTGTTTTTT. Amino acids: CAWSFKGYSGELFF.

This clone was seen only a few times. The chain uses TRBV4-2 and TRBJ2-1; a weak D match, TRBD2 (5 bases). Germline V lookup: CDR1 LGHNA, CDR2 YNFKEQ. This CDR3 has 16 residues. V gave up 2 bases and J gave up 4 bases, with 15 bases separating them. The CDR3 DNA reads TGTGCCAGCAGCCAATGGGATAGCGCGTCGTACAATGAGCAGTTCTTC. Translation gives CASSQWDSASYNEQFF.

The V gene is TRBV25-1, the J gene TRBJ1-1, with TRBD1 as a possible D gene (5 bases). The germline V gene encodes CDR1 MGHDK and CDR2 SYGVNS. This CDR3 is built from 12 residues. V lost 1 base, J lost 7 bases, and 7 bases lay in between. CDR3 sequence (DNA): TGTGCCAGCAGTGAATTGGGGGGTGAAGCTTTCTTT. This codes for CASSELGGEAFF.

In this sample, this clone turned up a few times. Additional DNA sequences in this sample encode the identical CDR3. The rearrangement links TRBV18 to TRBJ1-1, with no clear D. This CDR3 comprises 13 residues. The germline V and J ends were trimmed by 3 bases and 1 base, with 6 bases remaining between them. The germline gives CDR1 KGHSH, CDR2 LQKENI. The CDR3 loop is CASSPPGNTEAFF. CDR3 nucleotide sequence: TGTGCCAGCTCACCGCCCGGGAACACTGAAGCTTTCTTT.

This rearrangement joins TRBV7-3 to TRBJ1-1, with D tentatively TRBD1 (6 bases). This CDR3 is built from 13 residues. V was shortened by 6 bases and J by 4 bases, with 12 bases between the two germline ends. CDR1 SGHTA and CDR2 FQGTGA come from the germline V gene. This CDR3 is CASSLQGSTEAFF. The CDR3 nucleotides read TGTGCCAGCAGTTTACAGGGTAGCACTGAAGCTTTCTTT. Using reference TRBV7-3 and TRBJ1-1 for the parts outside the CDR3, the full variable domain is GAGVSQTPSNKVTEKGKYVELRCDPISGHTALYWYRQSLGQGPEFLIYFQGTGAADDSGLPNDRFFAVRPEGSVSTLKIQRTERGDSAVYLCASSLQGSTEAFFGQGTRLTVV.

V is TRBV27 and J is TRBJ1-6; D is possibly TRBD1 (5 bases). Germline V gives CDR1 MNHEY, CDR2 SMNVEV (reference sequence). Trimming cost V 0 bases and J 9 bases, with 18 bases left between them. This CDR3 region has 17 residues. The CDR3 sequence: CASSLSFGGDRSSPLHF. CDR3 DNA sequence: TGTGCCAGCAGTTTATCTTTCGGAGGGGACCGTAGTTCACCCCTCCACTTT.

The V call is TRBV20-1, the J call TRBJ2-3, with no clear D. The V and J ends lost 6 bases and 4 bases respectively, with 8 bases between them. CDR1 DFQATT and CDR2 SNEGSKA come from the germline V gene (reference sequence). This CDR3 region has 11 residues. In DNA form, the CDR3 reads TGCAGTGCGAGCGAGGCAGATACGCAGTATTTT. Translation: CSASEADTQYF.

This clone has only a few counts. The gene calls are TRBV30 and TRBJ2-3; TRBD1 matches at 7 bases. The germline CDR1 and CDR2 sequences are GTSNPN and SVGIG (reference sequence). The CDR3 length is 12 residues. CDR3: CSVGQGADTQYF. CDR3 in DNA: TGTTCGGTCGGTCAGGGGGCAGATACGCAGTATTTT.

This clone was seen a handful of times. V and J are TRBV4-1 and TRBJ2-2; D may be TRBD2 (7 bases). Trimming removed 4 bases at V and 4 bases at J, with 16 bases between. Germline values: CDR1 MGHRA, CDR2 YSYEKL. The CDR3 spans 16 residues. The CDR3 loop is CASSLSGGGITGELFF. The DNA of the CDR3 is TGCGCCAGCAGCCTTTCGGGGGGCGGGATCACCGGGGAGCTGTTTTTT.

The chain combines TRBV19 with TRBJ2-4, with 7 bases that match TRBD2. The CDR3 extends over 15 amino acids. Germline CDR1 is LNHDA and CDR2 is SQIVND (reference sequence). J gave up 4 bases and V 5 bases, and 8 bases lay outside the gene matches. CDR3 nucleotide sequence: TGTGCCAGTAGTCGCGGGAGAGAAGGGAAAAACATTCAGTACTTC. The encoded protein is CASSRGREGKNIQYF.

This clone was seen a few times. V gene TRBV11-1 combines with J gene TRBJ2-1, with 12 bases identical to TRBD2. Trimming cost V 5 bases and J 6 bases; bases outside gene matches: 8. The CDR3 has 16 residues. Germline V gene lookup returns CDR1 SGHAT and CDR2 FQDESV (reference sequence). The CDR3 spells CASSMTSGGRPNEQFF. CDR3 DNA: TGTGCCAGCAGCATGACTAGCGGGGGTAGACCCAATGAGCAGTTCTTC.

The sample holds a few counts of this clone. The V and J genes are TRBV7-2 and TRBJ1-1; D is perhaps TRBD1 (5 bases). Trimming cost V 1 base and J 0 bases, with 9 bases left between them. Germline V gene sequence: CDR1 SGHTA, CDR2 FQGNSA. The CDR3 loop spans 15 amino acids. The CDR3 is CASSLGGALNTEAFF. The CDR3 bases are TGTGCCAGCAGCTTAGGTGGGGCGCTGAACACTGAAGCTTTCTTT.

This clone has a handful of counts. V usage is TRBV7-2 and J usage is TRBJ2-2; the D is unclear. CDR1 is SGHTA, CDR2 FQGNSA, per germline. The CDR3 is made up of 13 amino acids. V lost 4 bases and J lost 7, with 10 bases in between. The CDR3: CASSSPANGELFF. CDR3 bases: TGTGCCAGCAGCTCCCCAGCGAACGGGGAGCTGTTTTTT.

Worth noting for this clone: The same CDR3 arises from other DNA sequences in this sample as well. J is TRBJ1-5 and V is TRBV30, with D hard to call. This CDR3 comprises 13 residues. Per germline, CDR1 GTSNPN and CDR2 SVGIG (reference sequence). V lost 1 base and J 2 bases, leaving 6 bases between the germline ends. The CDR3 bases are TGTGCCTGGAGTGGGGGAGGCAATCAGCCCCAGCATTTT. Translating gives CAWSGGGNQPQHF.